This TCR beta chain was retrieved from a study of T cell responses to AZD1222 COVID-19 vaccine. The protocol was immunoSEQ multiplex PCR, while the TCRdb copy is restricted to in-frame clones and leaves out a portion. The data hold 90,000 to 150,000 clones, with roughly 89% observed a single time. Trimming shortened V by 0 bases and J by 3 bases, and 9 bases separated the two germline ends. The germline gives CDR1 SGHRS, CDR2 YFSETQ. The CDR3 loop spans 14 amino acids. V is TRBV5-1 and J is TRBJ1-1, with D possibly TRBD1 on 5 matching bases. Here the sequenced sample was peripheral blood, taken on day 0 of AZD1222 vaccination. The TCR originated in an adult in good health. In DNA, the CDR3 is TGCGCCAGCAGCTTGGCGTCCAGGGACACTGAAGCTTTCTTT. Translating it yields CASSLASRDTEAFF.